This T cell receptor (beta chain) was recovered during a study of control samples from healthy donors and cancer patients. Generated by immunoSEQ multiplex PCR, the TCRdb table keeps only in-frame clones and is missing some. The table lists about 83,000 clones, 91% of them singletons. CDR1 is SGHAT and CDR2 is FQNNGV in the germline V gene. The CDR3 spans 12 residues. The trim removed 5 bases at V and 14 bases at J, leaving 6 bases unmatched. This chain uses TRBV11-2 with TRBJ1-3, with 10 positions matching TRBD1. This receptor was identified in a man aged 50-59 years in good health. Sequencing was done on a sample of blood. In DNA form, the CDR3 reads TGTGCCAGCAGCCCAGACAGGGGGCTACTATATTTT. Protein product: CASSPDRGLLYF.